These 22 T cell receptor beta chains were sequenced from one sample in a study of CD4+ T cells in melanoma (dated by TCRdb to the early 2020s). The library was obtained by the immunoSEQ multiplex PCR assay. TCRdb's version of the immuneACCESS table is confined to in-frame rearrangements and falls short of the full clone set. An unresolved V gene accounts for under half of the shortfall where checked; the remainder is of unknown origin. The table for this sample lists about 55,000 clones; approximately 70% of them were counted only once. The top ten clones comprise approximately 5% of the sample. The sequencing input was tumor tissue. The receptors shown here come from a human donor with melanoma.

The CDR3 protein is CASSSGQLINEKLFF. In nucleotides, the CDR3 is TGTGCCAGCAGTTCCGGACAGCTTATTAATGAAAAACTGTTTTTT. The genes are TRBV28 and TRBJ1-4, with D maybe TRBD1 (6 bases). In germline, CDR1 is MDHEN, CDR2 SYDVKM. V lost 4 bases and J 4 bases, leaving 13 bases between the germline ends. The CDR3 runs 15 residues.

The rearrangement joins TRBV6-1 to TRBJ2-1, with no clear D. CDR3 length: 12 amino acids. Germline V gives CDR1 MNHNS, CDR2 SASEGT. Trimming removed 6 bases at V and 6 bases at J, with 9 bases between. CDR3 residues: CASRDESNEQFF. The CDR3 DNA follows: TGTGCCAGCAGGGACGAGAGCAATGAGCAGTTCTTC.

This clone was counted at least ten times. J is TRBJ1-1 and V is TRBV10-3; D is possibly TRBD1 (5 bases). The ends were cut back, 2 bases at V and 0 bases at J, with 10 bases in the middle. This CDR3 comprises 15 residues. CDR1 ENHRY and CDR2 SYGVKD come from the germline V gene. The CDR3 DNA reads TGTGCCATCAGTGAGACGCCGACAGTGAACACTGAAGCTTTCTTT. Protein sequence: CAISETPTVNTEAFF.

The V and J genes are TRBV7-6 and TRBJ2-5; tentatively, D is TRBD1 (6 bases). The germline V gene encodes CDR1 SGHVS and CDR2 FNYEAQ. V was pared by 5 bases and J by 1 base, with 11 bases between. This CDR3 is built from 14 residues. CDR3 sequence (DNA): TGTGCCAGCAGCCGCCTAGGGGGCCAAGAGACCCAGTACTTC. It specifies CASSRLGGQETQYF. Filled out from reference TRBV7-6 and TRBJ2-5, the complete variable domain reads GAGVSQSPRYKVTKRGQDVALRCDPISGHVSLYWYRQALGQGPEFLTYFNYEAQQDKSGLPNDRFSAERPEGSISTLTIQRTEQRDSAMYRCASSRLGGQETQYFGPGTRLLVL.

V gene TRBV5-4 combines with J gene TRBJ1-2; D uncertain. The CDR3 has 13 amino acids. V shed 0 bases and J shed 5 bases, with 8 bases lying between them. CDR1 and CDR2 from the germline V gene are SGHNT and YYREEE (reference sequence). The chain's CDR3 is CASSLGIGYGYTF. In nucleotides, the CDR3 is TGTGCCAGCAGCTTGGGGATCGGATATGGCTACACCTTC.

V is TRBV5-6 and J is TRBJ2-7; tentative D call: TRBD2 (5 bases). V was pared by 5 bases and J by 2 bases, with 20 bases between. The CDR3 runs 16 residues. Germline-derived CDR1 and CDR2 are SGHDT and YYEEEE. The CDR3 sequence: CASSSGSPRQPYEQYF. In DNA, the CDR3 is TGTGCCAGCAGTTCGGGGTCCCCCCGGCAGCCCTACGAGCAGTACTTC.

The CDR3 loop reads CASSQEAAGGTDTQYF. CDR3 DNA sequence: TGCGCCAGCAGCCAAGAAGCCGCGGGGGGCACAGATACGCAGTATTTT. The gene calls are TRBV4-3 and TRBJ2-3, with 7 bases that match TRBD2. This CDR3 comprises 16 residues. J gave up 1 base and V 0 bases, and 4 bases lay outside the gene matches. Per the germline V gene, CDR1 is LGHNA and CDR2 is YSLEER.

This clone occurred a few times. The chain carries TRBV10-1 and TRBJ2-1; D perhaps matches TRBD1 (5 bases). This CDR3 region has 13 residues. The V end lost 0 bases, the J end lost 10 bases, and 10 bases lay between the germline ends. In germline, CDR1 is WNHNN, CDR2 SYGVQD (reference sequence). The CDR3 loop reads CASSESGRGEQFF. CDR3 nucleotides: TGCGCCAGCAGTGAGTCCGGTAGGGGAGAGCAGTTCTTC.

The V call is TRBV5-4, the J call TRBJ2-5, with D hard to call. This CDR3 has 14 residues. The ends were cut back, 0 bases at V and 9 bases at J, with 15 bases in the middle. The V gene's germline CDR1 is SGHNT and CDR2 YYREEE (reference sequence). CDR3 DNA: TGTGCCAGCAGCTTGGGAGGTCTCCCCGCGGCCCAGTACTTC. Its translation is CASSLGGLPAAQYF.

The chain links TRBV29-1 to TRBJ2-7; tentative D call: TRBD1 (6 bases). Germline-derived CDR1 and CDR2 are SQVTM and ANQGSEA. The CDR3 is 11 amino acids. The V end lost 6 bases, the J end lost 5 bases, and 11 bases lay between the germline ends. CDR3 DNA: TGCAGCGTCCCGAGGGGGAACGAGCAGTACTTC. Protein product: CSVPRGNEQYF.

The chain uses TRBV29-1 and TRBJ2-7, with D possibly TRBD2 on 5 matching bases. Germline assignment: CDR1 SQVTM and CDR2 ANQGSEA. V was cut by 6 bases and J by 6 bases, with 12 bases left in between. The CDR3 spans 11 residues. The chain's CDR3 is CSVGELGEQYF. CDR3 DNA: TGCAGCGTCGGGGAATTGGGCGAGCAGTACTTC.

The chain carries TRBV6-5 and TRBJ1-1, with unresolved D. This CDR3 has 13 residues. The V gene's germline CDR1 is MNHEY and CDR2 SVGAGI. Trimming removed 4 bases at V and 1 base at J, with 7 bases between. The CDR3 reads CASSWTGNTEAFF. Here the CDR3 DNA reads TGTGCCAGCAGTTGGACCGGGAACACTGAAGCTTTCTTT.

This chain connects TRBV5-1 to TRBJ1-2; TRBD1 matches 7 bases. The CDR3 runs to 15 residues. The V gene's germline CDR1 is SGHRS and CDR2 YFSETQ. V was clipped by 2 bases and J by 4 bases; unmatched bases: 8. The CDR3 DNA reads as TGCGCCAGCAGCTTCCGACAGGGAGAAGGCTATGGCTACACCTTC. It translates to CASSFRQGEGYGYTF.

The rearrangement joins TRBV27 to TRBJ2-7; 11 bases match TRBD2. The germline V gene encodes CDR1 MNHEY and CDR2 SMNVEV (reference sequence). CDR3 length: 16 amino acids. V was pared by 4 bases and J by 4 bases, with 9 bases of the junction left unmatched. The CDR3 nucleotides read TGTGCCAGCAGTTCCACCGGGACTAGCGGCTTATACGAGCAGTACTTC. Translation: CASSSTGTSGLYEQYF.

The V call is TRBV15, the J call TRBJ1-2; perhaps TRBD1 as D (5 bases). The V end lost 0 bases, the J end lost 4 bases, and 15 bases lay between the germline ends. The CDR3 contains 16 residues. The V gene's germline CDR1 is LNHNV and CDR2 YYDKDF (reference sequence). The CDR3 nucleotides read TGTGCCACCAGCAGAGATGTCGCAGGGAGCGCCTATGGCTACACCTTC. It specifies CATSRDVAGSAYGYTF.

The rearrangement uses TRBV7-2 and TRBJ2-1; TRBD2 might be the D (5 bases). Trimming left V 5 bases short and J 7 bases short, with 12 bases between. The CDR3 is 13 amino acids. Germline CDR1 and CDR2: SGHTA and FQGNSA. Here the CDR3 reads CASSPFSGNEQFF. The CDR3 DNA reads TGTGCCAGCAGCCCTTTCAGCGGAAATGAGCAGTTCTTC.

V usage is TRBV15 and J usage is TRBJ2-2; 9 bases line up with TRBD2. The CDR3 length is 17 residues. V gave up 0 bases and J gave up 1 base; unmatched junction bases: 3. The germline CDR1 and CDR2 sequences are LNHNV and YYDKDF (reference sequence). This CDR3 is CATSRDRAGGNTGELFF. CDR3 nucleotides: TGTGCCACCAGCAGAGATCGAGCGGGGGGGAACACCGGGGAGCTGTTTTTT.

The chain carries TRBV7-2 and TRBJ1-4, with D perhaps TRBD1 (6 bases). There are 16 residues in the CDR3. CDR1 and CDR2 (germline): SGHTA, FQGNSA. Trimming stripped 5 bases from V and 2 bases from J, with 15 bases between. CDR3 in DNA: TGTGCCAGCAGCCCCAGCCGGGGGGGCACTAATGAAAAACTGTTTTTT. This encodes CASSPSRGGTNEKLFF.

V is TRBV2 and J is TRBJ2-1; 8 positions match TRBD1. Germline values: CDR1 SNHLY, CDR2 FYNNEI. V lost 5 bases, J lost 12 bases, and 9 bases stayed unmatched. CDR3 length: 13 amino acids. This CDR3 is CASSPDRGSRQFF. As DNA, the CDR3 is TGTGCCAGCAGTCCAGACAGGGGATCTAGGCAGTTCTTC.

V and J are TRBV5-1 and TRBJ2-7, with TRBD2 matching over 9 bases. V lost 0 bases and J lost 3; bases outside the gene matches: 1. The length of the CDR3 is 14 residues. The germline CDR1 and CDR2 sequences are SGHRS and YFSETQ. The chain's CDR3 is CASSLGLADYEQYF. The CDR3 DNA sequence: TGCGCCAGCAGCTTGGGACTAGCGGACTACGAGCAGTACTTC.

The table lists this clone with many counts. The CDR3 DNA follows: TGCGCCAGCAGCCCAGCTGGCCCGCTCACAAATTCACCCCTCCACTTT. It specifies CASSPAGPLTNSPLHF. The rearrangement uses TRBV4-1 and TRBJ1-6; D call uncertain. Germline loops: CDR1 MGHRA, CDR2 YSYEKL. The CDR3 covers 16 residues. The V and J ends lost 4 bases and 7 bases respectively, with 17 bases between them.

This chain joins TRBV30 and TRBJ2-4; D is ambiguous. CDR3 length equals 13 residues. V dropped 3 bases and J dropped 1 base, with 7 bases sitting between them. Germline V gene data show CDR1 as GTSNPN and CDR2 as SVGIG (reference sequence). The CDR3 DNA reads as TGTGCCTGGAGCAAGGATGCCAAAAACATTCAGTACTTC. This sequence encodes CAWSKDAKNIQYF.